This T cell receptor beta chain was recorded in a study of blood T cell repertoires in COVID-19. Under the authors' procedure: Estimation of nucleated cell counts relied on the amplification of reference gene primers. The protocol was immunoSEQ multiplex PCR, while the TCRdb copy is restricted to in-frame clones and leaves out a portion. V and J calls and clone size are those listed in that table; D and trimming were worked out from the DNA. The table records 400,000 to 500,000 clones, 70% to 90% of them present only once. This CDR3 comprises 18 residues. Unmatched junction bases numbered 20, after V lost 4 bases and J lost 5 bases. From germline, CDR1 is SGDLS and CDR2 YYNGEE.

The origin of this receptor is a woman in her 40s who had recovered from COVID-19. The sequenced sample was PBMCs or T cells enriched from blood (not recorded which). This chain uses TRBV9 with TRBJ2-5; 7 nucleotides line up with TRBD2. Here the CDR3 DNA reads TGTGCCAGCAGCCCCTTCGTCCCGGGACTACCCGGCAAGGAGACCCAGTACTTC. Translated: CASSPFVPGLPGKETQYF.